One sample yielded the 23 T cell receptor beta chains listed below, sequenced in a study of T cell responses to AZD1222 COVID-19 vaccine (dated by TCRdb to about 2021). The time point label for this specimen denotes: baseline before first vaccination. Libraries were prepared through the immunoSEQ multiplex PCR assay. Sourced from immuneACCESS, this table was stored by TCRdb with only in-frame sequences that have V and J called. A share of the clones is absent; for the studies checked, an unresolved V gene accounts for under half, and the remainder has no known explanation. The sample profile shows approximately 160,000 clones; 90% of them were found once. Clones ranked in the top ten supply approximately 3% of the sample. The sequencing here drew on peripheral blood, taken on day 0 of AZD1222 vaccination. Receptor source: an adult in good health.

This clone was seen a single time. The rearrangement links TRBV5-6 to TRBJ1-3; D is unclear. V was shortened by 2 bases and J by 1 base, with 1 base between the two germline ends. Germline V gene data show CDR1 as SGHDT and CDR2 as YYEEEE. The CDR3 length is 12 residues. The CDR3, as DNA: TGTGCCAGCAGCTTTTCTGGAAACACCATATATTTT. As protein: CASSFSGNTIYF.

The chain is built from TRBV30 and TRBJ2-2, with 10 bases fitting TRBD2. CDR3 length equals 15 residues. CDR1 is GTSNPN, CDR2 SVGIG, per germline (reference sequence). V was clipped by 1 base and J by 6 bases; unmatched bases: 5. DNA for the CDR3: TGTGCCTGGAGTGGTTCTAGCGGGGGCCCCGGGGAGCTGTTTTTT. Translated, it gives CAWSGSSGGPGELFF.

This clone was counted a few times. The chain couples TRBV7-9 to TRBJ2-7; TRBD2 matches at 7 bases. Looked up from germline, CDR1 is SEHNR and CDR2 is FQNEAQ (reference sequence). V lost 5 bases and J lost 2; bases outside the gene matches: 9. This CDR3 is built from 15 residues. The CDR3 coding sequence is TGTGCCAGCAGCCCAGCGGGGTGGGGAACCTACGAGCAGTACTTC. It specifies CASSPAGWGTYEQYF.

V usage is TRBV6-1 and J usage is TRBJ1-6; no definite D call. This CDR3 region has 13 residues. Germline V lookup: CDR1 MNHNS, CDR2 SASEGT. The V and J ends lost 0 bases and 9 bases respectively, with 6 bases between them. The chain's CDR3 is CASSEAIRSPLHF. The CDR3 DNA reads TGTGCCAGCAGTGAAGCGATTCGTTCACCCCTCCACTTT.

CDR3 region: CASSLSGTEAFF. In DNA form, the CDR3 reads TGTGCCAGCAGTTTATCCGGGACTGAAGCTTTCTTT. The chain combines TRBV27 with TRBJ1-1; D unresolved. V was shortened by 0 bases and J by 5 bases, with 4 bases between the two germline ends. This CDR3 region has 12 residues. CDR1 is MNHEY and CDR2 is SMNVEV in the germline V gene (reference sequence).

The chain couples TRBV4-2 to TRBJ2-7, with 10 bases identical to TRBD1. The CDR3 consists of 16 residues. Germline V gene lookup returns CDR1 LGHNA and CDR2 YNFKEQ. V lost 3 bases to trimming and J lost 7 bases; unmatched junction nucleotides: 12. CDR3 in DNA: TGTGCCAGCAGCCAGGCCGCGACAGGGGGCTACTGGGAGCAGTACTTC. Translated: CASSQAATGGYWEQYF.

The CDR3 loop reads CAARTVNTGELFF. In nucleotides, the CDR3 is TGTGCCGCCCGGACGGTGAACACCGGGGAGCTGTTTTTT. This chain links TRBV30 with TRBJ2-2; D is uncertain. The CDR3 loop spans 13 amino acids. The V end was cut by 8 bases, the J end by 1 base, with 11 bases between. From germline, CDR1 is GTSNPN and CDR2 SVGIG (reference sequence).

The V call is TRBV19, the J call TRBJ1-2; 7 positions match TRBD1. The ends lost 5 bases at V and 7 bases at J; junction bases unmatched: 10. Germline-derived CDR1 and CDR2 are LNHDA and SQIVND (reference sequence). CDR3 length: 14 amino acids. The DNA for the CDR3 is TGTGCCAGTAGTGGAGGACAGGCGATCGGTGGCTACACCTTC. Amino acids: CASSGGQAIGGYTF.

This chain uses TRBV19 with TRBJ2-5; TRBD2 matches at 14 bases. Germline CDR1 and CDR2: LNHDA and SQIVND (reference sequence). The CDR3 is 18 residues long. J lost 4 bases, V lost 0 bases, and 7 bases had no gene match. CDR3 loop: CASSIEPGLAGGRETQYF. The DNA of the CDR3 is TGTGCCAGTAGTATAGAACCTGGACTAGCGGGGGGACGAGAGACCCAGTACTTC.

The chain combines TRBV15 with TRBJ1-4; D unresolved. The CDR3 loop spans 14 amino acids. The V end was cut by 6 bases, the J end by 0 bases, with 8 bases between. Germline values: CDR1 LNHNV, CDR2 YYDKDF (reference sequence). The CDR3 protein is CATRFQSTNEKLFF. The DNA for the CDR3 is TGTGCCACCAGGTTTCAGTCAACTAATGAAAAACTGTTTTTT.

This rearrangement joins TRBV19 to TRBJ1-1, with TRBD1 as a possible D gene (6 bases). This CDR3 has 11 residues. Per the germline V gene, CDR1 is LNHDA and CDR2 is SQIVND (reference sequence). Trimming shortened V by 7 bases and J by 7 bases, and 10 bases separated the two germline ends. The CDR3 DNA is TGTGCCAGTAATACACAGGGTGAAGCTTTCTTT. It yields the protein CASNTQGEAFF.

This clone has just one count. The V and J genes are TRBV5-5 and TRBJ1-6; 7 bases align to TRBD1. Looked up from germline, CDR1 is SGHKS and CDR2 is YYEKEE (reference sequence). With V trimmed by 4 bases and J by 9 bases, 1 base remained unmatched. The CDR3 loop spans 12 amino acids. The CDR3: CASSQGGSPLHF. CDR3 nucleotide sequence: TGTGCCAGCAGCCAGGGGGGTTCACCCCTCCACTTT. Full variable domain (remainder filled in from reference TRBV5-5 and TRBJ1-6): DAGVTQSPTHLIKTRGQQVTLRCSPISGHKSVSWYQQVLGQGPQFIFQYYEKEERGRGNFPDRFSARQFPNYSSELNVNALLLGDSALYLCASSQGGSPLHFGNGTRLTVT.

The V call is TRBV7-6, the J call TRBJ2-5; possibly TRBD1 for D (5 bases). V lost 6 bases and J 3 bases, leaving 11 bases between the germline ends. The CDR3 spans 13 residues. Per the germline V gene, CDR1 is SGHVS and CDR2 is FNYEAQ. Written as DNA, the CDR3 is TGTGCCAGCAGTCCGGACACAAAAGAGACCCAGTACTTC. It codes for CASSPDTKETQYF.

DNA for the CDR3: TGTGCCAGTAGAAACAGGGTTCACGAGCAGTTCTTC. Its translation is CASRNRVHEQFF. V is TRBV19 and J is TRBJ2-1; TRBD1 might be the D (6 bases). V was pared by 6 bases and J by 10 bases, with 13 bases between. The CDR3 extends over 12 amino acids. Germline CDR1 reads LNHDA; CDR2 reads SQIVND (reference sequence).

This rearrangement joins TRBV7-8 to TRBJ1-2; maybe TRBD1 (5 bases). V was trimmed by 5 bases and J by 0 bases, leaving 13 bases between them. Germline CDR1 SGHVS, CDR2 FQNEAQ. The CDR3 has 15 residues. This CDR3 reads CASSPLNRPNYGYTF. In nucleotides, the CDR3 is TGTGCCAGCAGCCCCTTAAACAGGCCTAACTATGGCTACACCTTC.

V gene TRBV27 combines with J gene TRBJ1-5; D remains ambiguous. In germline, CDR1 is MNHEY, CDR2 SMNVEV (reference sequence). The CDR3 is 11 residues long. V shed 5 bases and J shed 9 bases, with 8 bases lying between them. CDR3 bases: TGTGCCAGCAGTCCGTGGGGGCCCCAGCATTTT. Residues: CASSPWGPQHF.

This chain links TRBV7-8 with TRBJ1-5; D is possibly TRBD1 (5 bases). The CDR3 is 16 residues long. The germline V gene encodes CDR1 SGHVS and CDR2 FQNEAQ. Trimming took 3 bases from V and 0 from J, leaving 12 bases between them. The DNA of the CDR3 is TGTGCCAGCAGCTTTAAAGGGGAATATAGCAATCAGCCCCAGCATTTT. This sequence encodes CASSFKGEYSNQPQHF.

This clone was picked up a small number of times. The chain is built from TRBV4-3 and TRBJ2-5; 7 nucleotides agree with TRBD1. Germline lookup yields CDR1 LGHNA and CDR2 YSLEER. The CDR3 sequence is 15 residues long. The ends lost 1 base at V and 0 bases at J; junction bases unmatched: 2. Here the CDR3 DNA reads TGCGCCAGCAGCCAAGGAGACAGGGACCAAGAGACCCAGTACTTC. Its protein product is CASSQGDRDQETQYF.

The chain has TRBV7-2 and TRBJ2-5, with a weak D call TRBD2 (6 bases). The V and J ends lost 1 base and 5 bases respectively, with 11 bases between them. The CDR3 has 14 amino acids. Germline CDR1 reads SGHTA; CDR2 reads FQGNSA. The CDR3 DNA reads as TGTGCCAGCAGCTTAGTGGCGGGGTGGGAGACCCAGTACTTC. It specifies CASSLVAGWETQYF.

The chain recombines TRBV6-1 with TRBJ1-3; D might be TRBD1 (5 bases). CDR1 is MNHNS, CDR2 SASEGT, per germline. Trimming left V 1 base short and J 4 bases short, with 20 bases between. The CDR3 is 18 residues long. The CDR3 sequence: CASSEGRSTGLGGNTIYF. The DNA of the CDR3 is TGTGCCAGCAGTGAAGGACGCTCGACGGGGCTCGGAGGAAACACCATATATTTT.

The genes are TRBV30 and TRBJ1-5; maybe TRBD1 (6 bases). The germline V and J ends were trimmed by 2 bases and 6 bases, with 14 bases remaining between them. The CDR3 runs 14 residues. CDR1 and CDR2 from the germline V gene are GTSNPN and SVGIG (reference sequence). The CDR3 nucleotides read TGTGCCTGGAGTTTAAGGGGGGGCGGTCAGCCCCAGCATTTT. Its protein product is CAWSLRGGGQPQHF.

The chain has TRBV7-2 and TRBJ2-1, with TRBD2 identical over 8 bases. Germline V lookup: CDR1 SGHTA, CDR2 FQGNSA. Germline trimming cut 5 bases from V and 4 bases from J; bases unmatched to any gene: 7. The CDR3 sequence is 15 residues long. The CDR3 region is CASSTGTRLYNEQFF. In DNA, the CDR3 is TGTGCCAGCAGCACCGGGACTAGGTTGTACAATGAGCAGTTCTTC.

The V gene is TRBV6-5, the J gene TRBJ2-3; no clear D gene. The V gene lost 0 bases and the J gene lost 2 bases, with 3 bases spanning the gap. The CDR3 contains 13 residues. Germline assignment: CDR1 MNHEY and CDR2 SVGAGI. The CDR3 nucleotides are TGTGCCAGCAGTTACTCGTACACAGATACGCAGTATTTT. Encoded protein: CASSYSYTDTQYF.